The 22 T cell receptor beta chains below all came from one sample that was sequenced in a study of T cells in women clearing cervical HPV infection. Profiled with immunoSEQ multiplex PCR; TCRdb holds only in-frame clones, not every one. The sample is made up of about 46,000 clones, and the top ten hold approximately 34% of it. Sequencing used blood buffy coat. Receptor source: a woman aged 18 to 69 with a cervical HPV16 infection that either progressed to CIN3+ or cleared (not recorded which).

Concerning this clone: Read data end 3 residues before the CDR3 end; the end is taken from the germline J gene. The chain employs TRBV19 and TRBJ2-3; D is possibly TRBD2 (5 bases). This CDR3 has 14 residues. Germline CDR1 is LNHDA and CDR2 is SQIVND (reference sequence). The CDR3 bases that were read are TGTGCCAGTAGTATTGGTTCGGGGAATCAGCCG. Amino acids: CASSIGSGNQP. The whole CDR3 protein is CASSIGSGNQPQYF.

A note on this clone: The CDR3 end lies 3 residues beyond the end of the read and is filled in from the germline J gene. The rearrangement links TRBV19 to TRBJ2-5; D ambiguous. The germline V and J ends were trimmed by 1 base and 7 bases, with 10 bases remaining between them. Germline-derived CDR1 and CDR2 are LNHDA and SQIVND (reference sequence). The CDR3 is 13 residues long. The sequenced part of the CDR3 DNA is TGTGCCAGTAGTATAGGCTCCTCCGGGACC. It translates to CASSIGSSGT. The complete CDR3 protein is CASSIGSSGTQYF.

Of note for this clone: The CDR3 end lies 3 residues beyond the end of the read and is filled in from the germline J gene. V usage is TRBV7-2 and J usage is TRBJ2-2, with TRBD2 matching 9 bases. The V gene end was trimmed by 0 bases and the J gene end by 5 bases; junction bases not matched to a gene: 7. CDR1 and CDR2 from the germline V gene are SGHTA and FQGNSA. The CDR3 runs to 17 residues. The CDR3 spells CASSLAGGRAGTGELFF. CDR3 DNA, as far as it was read: TGTGCCAGCAGCTTAGCGGGCGGGAGGGCTGGAACCGGGGAG.

On this clone itself: The CDR3 extends 3 residues past the end of the read, so its final part is completed from the germline J gene. J is TRBJ1-5 and V is TRBV2, with D hard to call. Deletions cut 8 bases from V and 9 bases from J, with 20 bases between. The CDR3 is made up of 14 amino acids. Germline V gene data show CDR1 as SNHLY and CDR2 as FYNNEI. The CDR3 DNA, read in part, is TGTGCCAGCGGCTCATCCCCCGTGGTTGGGCCC. Translation: CASGSSPVVGP. The full CDR3 reads CASGSSPVVGPQHF. Variable domain in full (rest from reference TRBV2 and TRBJ1-5): EPEVTQTPSHQVTQMGQEVILRCVPISNHLYFYWYRQILGQKVEFLVSFYNNEISEKSEIFDDQFSVERPDGSNFTLKIRSTKLEDSAMYFCASGSSPVVGPQHFGDGTRLSIL.

A remark on this clone: The read finishes 3 residues shy of the CDR3 end, and the germline J gene is used to complete it. V is TRBV5-1 and J is TRBJ2-2; perhaps TRBD2 as D (6 bases). CDR1 and CDR2 from the germline V gene are SGHRS and YFSETQ. The CDR3 has 12 residues. The sequenced CDR3 bases are TGCGCCAGCAGGCGGGATAATTCACCG. Translating it yields CASRRDNSP. From start to end, the CDR3 is CASRRDNSPLFF.

For this clone: The missing CDR3 end, 3 residues past where the read stops, is filled in from the germline J gene. The rearrangement uses TRBV5-1 and TRBJ1-1, with D uncertain. Trimming pared 0 bases from V and 5 bases from J, leaving 14 bases between. The CDR3 is 15 amino acids. The V gene's germline CDR1 is SGHRS and CDR2 YFSETQ. The CDR3 reads CASSLEAGTGTEAFF. CDR3 DNA, as far as it was read: TGCGCCAGCAGCTTGGAGGCCGGAACCGGGACTGAA. Supplemented by reference TRBV5-1 and TRBJ1-1, the full variable domain reads KAGVTQTPRYLIKTRGQQVTLSCSPISGHRSVSWYQQTPGQGLQFLFEYFSETQRNKGNFPGRFSGRQFSNSRSEMNVSTLELGDSALYLCASSLEAGTGTEAFFGQGTRLTVV.

About this clone itself: The CDR3 goes on 3 residues after the read ends, and that part is filled in from the germline J gene. The J gene is TRBJ1-6, the V gene TRBV6-1; 8 bases map to TRBD1. From germline, CDR1 is MNHNS and CDR2 SASEGT. With 1 base clipped from V and 10 bases from J, the junction kept 9 bases outside the gene matches. This CDR3 has 16 residues. The CDR3 is CASSEVPGQGGSPLHF. The sequenced part of the CDR3 DNA is TGTGCCAGCAGTGAAGTGCCCGGACAGGGTGGGTCACCC.

With respect to this clone: Read sequence stops 3 residues before the CDR3 end, and the germline J gene provides the missing end. V and J are TRBV30 and TRBJ2-7, with TRBD2 matching over 7 bases. The germline V gene encodes CDR1 GTSNPN and CDR2 SVGIG (reference sequence). Trimming removed 0 bases from V and 6 bases from J; junction bases left unmatched: 8. The CDR3 contains 14 residues. The CDR3 loop is CAWSVGGSWGEQYF. CDR3 bases read: TGTGCCTGGAGTGTGGGGGGGAGTTGGGGCGAG.

About this clone itself: The sequenced fragment ends 3 residues before the CDR3 boundary, so the rest is inferred from the germline J gene. The chain links TRBV7-8 to TRBJ2-2; 8 positions match TRBD1. CDR1 is SGHVS, CDR2 FQNEAQ, per germline. This CDR3 is built from 16 residues. CDR3 loop: CASSETRGQVYEKLFF. CDR3 DNA (partial): TGTGCCAGCAGCGAAACACGGGGACAGGTGTATGAAAAG.

Note on this clone: The read comes to an end 3 residues before the CDR3 does, leaving the germline J gene to fill in the end. The genes are TRBV11-2 and TRBJ2-2; D gene ambiguous. V was shortened by 5 bases and J by 2 bases, with 9 bases between the two germline ends. This CDR3 comprises 14 residues. CDR1 and CDR2 (germline): SGHAT, FQNNGV. The CDR3 DNA, read in part, is TGTGCCAGCAGCCCGAGCCCCAACACCGGGGAG. It codes for CASSPSPNTGE. The full CDR3 is CASSPSPNTGELFF. Full variable domain (missing parts from reference TRBV11-2 and TRBJ2-2): EAGVAQSPRYKIIEKRQSVAFWCNPISGHATLYWYQQILGQGPKLLIQFQNNGVVDDSQLPKDRFSAERLKGVDSTLKIQPAKLEDSAVYLCASSPSPNTGELFFGEGSRLTVL.

Turning to this clone: The CDR3 end falls 3 residues outside the read, so it is completed with the germline J gene. The rearrangement joins TRBV11-2 to TRBJ1-1, with 8 bases aligning to TRBD1. Germline-derived CDR1 and CDR2 are SGHAT and FQNNGV. The CDR3 extends over 13 amino acids. CDR3 DNA, as far as it was read: TGTGCCAGCAGCTTAGTTTGGGACAGGGAA. It specifies CASSLVWDRE. The entire CDR3 protein is CASSLVWDREAFF.

About this clone: Compared with germline, one end of the junction differs, possibly owing to a read error. The observed sequence ends 3 residues before the CDR3 terminus, with the missing tail filled in from the germline J gene. The same CDR3 can be traced to other DNA sequences in this sample. The chain uses TRBV7-7 and TRBJ2-1; D possibly corresponds to TRBD1 (6 bases). Looked up from germline, CDR1 is SSHAT and CDR2 is FNYEAQ (reference sequence). The CDR3 covers 15 residues. CDR3 DNA, as far as it was read: TGTGCTAGCAGCTTAGGAACAGGGCTCTACAATGAG. Its protein is CASSLGTGLYNE. In full, the CDR3 is CASSLGTGLYNEQFF.

About this clone: Read data end 3 residues before the CDR3 end; the end is taken from the germline J gene. This sequence joins TRBV2 and TRBJ1-4, with a tentative D call TRBD1 (6 bases). The CDR3 runs 14 residues. V lost 5 bases to trimming and J lost 5 bases, with 12 bases between them. The germline gives CDR1 SNHLY, CDR2 FYNNEI. The part of the CDR3 DNA that was read is TGTGCCAGCAGTAAACAGGGTGGCAATGAAAAA. As protein: CASSKQGGNEK. The whole CDR3 region reads CASSKQGGNEKLFF. Using reference TRBV2 and TRBJ1-4 for the parts outside the CDR3, the full variable domain is EPEVTQTPSHQVTQMGQEVILRCVPISNHLYFYWYRQILGQKVEFLVSFYNNEISEKSEIFDDQFSVERPDGSNFTLKIRSTKLEDSAMYFCASSKQGGNEKLFFGSGTQLSVL.

About this clone itself: The read halts 3 residues ahead of the CDR3 end, with the missing end drawn from the germline J gene. The chain combines TRBV5-1 with TRBJ2-5, with 12 bases aligning to TRBD2. This CDR3 spans 15 amino acids. Per germline, CDR1 SGHRS and CDR2 YFSETQ. Germline trimming cut 6 bases from V and 2 bases from J; bases unmatched to any gene: 5. The CDR3 protein is CASIPGLAGQETQYF. The sequenced CDR3 bases are TGCGCCAGCATCCCCGGACTAGCGGGACAAGAGACC.

On this clone itself: The CDR3 end is not reached by the read, which stops 3 residues before it; the germline J gene fills it in. The chain combines TRBV11-3 with TRBJ2-3; no reliable D call. V dropped 1 base and J dropped 3 bases, with 2 bases sitting between them. CDR1 is SGHNT and CDR2 is YENEEA in the germline V gene. The length of the CDR3 is 12 residues. The chain's CDR3 is CASSLATDTQYF. The part of the CDR3 DNA that was read is TGTGCCAGCAGCTTAGCGACAGATACG.

Concerning this clone: The read ends 3 residues early relative to the CDR3; the germline J gene fills the gap. The rearrangement uses TRBV19 and TRBJ2-3; either TRBD1 or TRBD2 may supply D (6 bases each). From germline, CDR1 is LNHDA and CDR2 SQIVND (reference sequence). The CDR3 loop spans 13 amino acids. This CDR3 reads CASTPQGRETQYF. CDR3 DNA (partial): TGTGCCAGTACGCCACAGGGTCGGGAGACG. The whole variable domain, filled in from reference TRBV19 and TRBJ2-3, reads DGGITQSPKYLFRKEGQNVTLSCEQNLNHDAMYWYRQDPGQGLRLIYYSQIVNDFQKGDIAEGYSVSREKKESFPLTVTSAQKNPTAFYLCASTPQGRETQYFGPGTRLTVL.

The part of the CDR3 DNA that was read is TGTGCCAGCAGCTTTTACAGGGGCCAAAACATT. Amino acids: CASSFYRGQNI. The whole CDR3 is CASSFYRGQNIQYF. The chain recombines TRBV11-2 with TRBJ2-4; TRBD1 matches 7 bases. The missing CDR3 end, 3 residues past where the read stops, is filled in from the germline J gene. Trimming at V came to 3 bases and at J to 5 bases, leaving 4 bases not matched to a gene. The CDR3 runs 14 residues. Per germline, CDR1 SGHAT and CDR2 FQNNGV.

CDR3 DNA (partial): TGTGCCAGCAGCTTGTCTAGCCCCACAGATACG. This sequence encodes CASSLSSPTDT. The full-length CDR3 reads as CASSLSSPTDTQYF. This chain uses TRBV7-6 with TRBJ2-3, with TRBD2 as a possible D gene (5 bases). The read stops 3 residues short of the end of the CDR3; the missing end is completed from the germline J gene. The length of the CDR3 is 14 residues. Between the trimmed V and J ends, which lost 3 bases and 2 bases, there was a span of 9 bases. The germline gives CDR1 SGHVS, CDR2 FNYEAQ.

In the case of this clone: The read terminates 3 residues ahead of where the CDR3 ends, so the germline J gene completes it. The chain employs TRBV19 and TRBJ2-3, with 9 bases matching TRBD2. The CDR3 extends over 17 amino acids. Germline V CDR1 and CDR2: LNHDA, SQIVND (reference sequence). The chain's CDR3 is CASTFSGGPSSKETQYF. The sequenced CDR3 bases are TGTGCCAGTACGTTTAGCGGGGGCCCATCTTCTAAAGAGACG.

As regards this clone: The sequence runs out 3 residues before the end of the CDR3; the remainder is reconstructed from the germline J gene. The V call is TRBV2, the J call TRBJ2-2; tentatively, D is TRBD1 (5 bases). The CDR3 is made up of 15 amino acids. Per germline, CDR1 SNHLY and CDR2 FYNNEI. The V end lost 6 bases, the J end lost 3 bases, and 14 bases lay between the germline ends. The DNA read from the CDR3 is TGTGCCAGCAGGGTCGAAGGGGTGGACACCGGGGAG. Its protein is CASRVEGVDTGE. The CDR3 in full is CASRVEGVDTGELFF.

As to this clone: Coverage ceases 3 residues before the CDR3 finishes, and the germline J gene fills in the end. The chain joins TRBV10-2 to TRBJ2-1, with D hard to call. From germline, CDR1 is WSHSY and CDR2 SAAADI. This CDR3 contains 14 residues. Trimming removed 4 bases at V and 9 bases at J, with 16 bases between. CDR3 region: CASSAEGLGLEQFF. The sequenced part of the CDR3 DNA is TGCGCCAGCAGTGCCGAAGGGCTGGGCCTTGAG.

Notes on this clone: The read is 3 residues too short to cover the CDR3 end, so that end is filled in from the germline J gene. V is TRBV7-9 and J is TRBJ2-6; maybe TRBD2 (6 bases). V was pared by 5 bases and J by 3 bases, with 11 bases between. The CDR3 extends over 15 amino acids. The germline CDR1 and CDR2 sequences are SEHNR and FQNEAQ (reference sequence). The chain's CDR3 is CASSLLGGGANVLTF. Partial CDR3 DNA: TGTGCCAGCAGCCTCCTGGGGGGTGGGGCCAACGTC.